This is a list of T cell receptor beta chains from one sample in a study of T cells in Graves' hyperthyroidism and ophthalmopathy. TCRdb reprocessed the multiplex PCR reads via MiXCR and lists one record per CDR3 protein. The sample carries about half a million distinct CDR3 sequences, less than 25% recorded once. Sequencing input: blood. All receptors derive from a man aged 18-30 years with Graves' hyperthyroidism. CDR3s include the opening cysteine and the closing phenylalanine or tryptophan. A D gene is named only where the DNA matches it firmly. Clone sizes are given selectively: once, few, many, or a class where the clone is expanded.

cdr3_nt,cdr3_aa,v_call,clone_size,j_call,d_call
TGTGCCAGCAGTGAAGGACAGGGAAGCTTAGTTCAGCCCCAGCATTTT,CASSEGQGSLVQPQHF,TRBV25-1,many,TRBJ1-5,TRBD1
TGCAGTGGGATAAAGATAGGGAGGGGGCGTCGGACTGAAGCTTTCTTT,CSGIKIGRGRRTEAFF,TRBV20-1,many,TRBJ1-1,TRBD1
TGTGCCACCAGTGATGTTCGACAGGACCAGCCCCAGCATTTT,CATSDVRQDQPQHF,TRBV24-1,few,TRBJ1-5,.
TGTGCCAGCAGTGGGACTAGAACCGGGGAGCTGTTTTTT,CASSGTRTGELFF,TRBV2,few,TRBJ2-2,TRBD2
TGCGCCAGCACCTTCAACGGACTCCGCTCCTACAATGAGCAGTTCTTC,CASTFNGLRSYNEQFF,TRBV5-1,.,TRBJ2-1,.
TGTGCCAGCTCACCAGGATCAGGGTACTACGAGCAGTACTTC,CASSPGSGYYEQYF,TRBV18,many,TRBJ2-7,.
TGTGCCAGCAGAAAGGGGGGATCTGGCAGGGGGCGCGAGCAGTACTTC,CASRKGGSGRGREQYF,TRBV28,once,TRBJ2-7,TRBD1
TGTGCCAGCAGTGAGGGGCCGGGGTTAGGTGAGCAGTACTTC,CASSEGPGLGEQYF,TRBV2,.,TRBJ2-7,.
TGTGCCAGCTCCCCCGGAAGGGAGAGGGGATACGAGCAGTACTTC,CASSPGRERGYEQYF,TRBV18,few,TRBJ2-7,.
TGTGCCAGCAGCGTAGGCGGGACAAGCTCCTACGAGCAGTACTTC,CASSVGGTSSYEQYF,TRBV9,few,TRBJ2-7,.
TGTGCCAGCAGCCAACCTTCGGGCACTGAAGCTTTCTTT,CASSQPSGTEAFF,TRBV3-1,few,TRBJ1-1,.
TGTGCCAGCAGCTTCGACCCCGGCTATGGCTACACCTTC,CASSFDPGYGYTF,TRBV7-2,few,TRBJ1-2,.
TGTGCCAGCAGTGAAGAAGTCTTGTATGGCTACACCTTC,CASSEEVLYGYTF,TRBV2,many,TRBJ1-2,.
TGTGCCAGCAGCGTAGCTCAGACCGGGGAGCTGTTTTTT,CASSVAQTGELFF,TRBV9,.,TRBJ2-2,.
TGTGCCAGCAGTGAAGAGACAGGGTGGAGGAGCAATCAGCCCCAGCATTTT,CASSEETGWRSNQPQHF,TRBV6-1,many,TRBJ1-5,TRBD1
TGCGCCAGCAGCTTTACTGCAGGGCCCTCCTATGGCTACACCTTC,CASSFTAGPSYGYTF,TRBV5-1,few,TRBJ1-2,.
TGTGCCACCAGCAACCGGGTCCCTGGGGCGAACACTGAAGCTTTCTTT,CATSNRVPGANTEAFF,TRBV15,many,TRBJ1-1,.
TGTGCCACCAGCGATAGGGGGCCCCAGCATTTT,CATSDRGPQHF,TRBV15,many,TRBJ1-5,.
TGTGCCTGCAGCTCAAATCTGGACACTGAAGCTTTCTTT,CACSSNLDTEAFF,TRBV7-3,.,TRBJ1-1,.
TGTGCCAGCAGCCCCGGGACTAGCTCTTTGAGGGAGCAGTACTTC,CASSPGTSSLREQYF,TRBV7-8,few,TRBJ2-7,TRBD2
TGTGCCAGTAGTATTATGGGGTCGGGCACTGAAGCTTTCTTT,CASSIMGSGTEAFF,TRBV19,many,TRBJ1-1,.
TGTGCCAGCAGCGAAAAATGGCCCTCCTATGGCTACACCTTC,CASSEKWPSYGYTF,TRBV6-1,many,TRBJ1-2,.
TGTGCCAGCAGTGAAGCGGCGGATGAAGCTTTCTTT,CASSEAADEAFF,TRBV6-1,many,TRBJ1-1,.
TGTGCCTGGAGGAACGGGGGGGACACTGAAGCTTTCTTT,CAWRNGGDTEAFF,TRBV30,many,TRBJ1-1,.
TGTGCCAGCAGTTTGATCAGCTTCTCTGGAAACACCATATATTTT,CASSLISFSGNTIYF,TRBV28,many,TRBJ1-3,.
TGTGCCAGCAGTGAAAAGCAGGGACGGGATCAGCCCCAGCATTTT,CASSEKQGRDQPQHF,TRBV2,few,TRBJ1-5,.